The entry below describes one T cell receptor beta chain. This sample was included in a study of blood T cell repertoires in COVID-19. Study-wide background: Sites in the United States, Italy and Spain provided acute and convalescent COVID-19 samples. PBMCs, B-cell-depleted T cells, or T cells were the source of the cDNA or gDNA that made up the material.

Sequencing used immunoSEQ multiplex PCR; TCRdb keeps in-frame clones, though not all of them. The profile shows over 100,000 clones, roughly 79% of them singletons. The clonotype comes from a human donor in a cohort sampled during active COVID-19. The sample consisted of peripheral blood.

The CDR3 coding sequence is TGTGCCAGCAAACAGGGGGCGTACACTGAAGCTTTCTTT. It yields the protein CASKQGAYTEAFF. The rearrangement links TRBV2 to TRBJ1-1; 9 bases align to TRBD1. Germline values: CDR1 SNHLY, CDR2 FYNNEI. This CDR3 region has 13 residues. Trimming took 7 bases from V and 3 from J; bases not matched to a gene: 3.